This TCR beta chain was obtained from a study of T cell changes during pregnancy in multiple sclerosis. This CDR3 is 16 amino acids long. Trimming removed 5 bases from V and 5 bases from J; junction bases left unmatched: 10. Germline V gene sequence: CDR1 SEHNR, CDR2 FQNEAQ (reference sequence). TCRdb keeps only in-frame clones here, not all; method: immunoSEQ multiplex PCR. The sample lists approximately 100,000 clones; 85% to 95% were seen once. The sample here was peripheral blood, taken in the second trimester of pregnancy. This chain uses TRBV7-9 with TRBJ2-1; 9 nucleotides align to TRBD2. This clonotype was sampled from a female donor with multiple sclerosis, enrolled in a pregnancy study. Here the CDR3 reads CASSLLSGSVHNEQFF. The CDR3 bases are TGTGCCAGCAGCCTCCTTAGCGGGAGTGTCCACAATGAGCAGTTCTTC.